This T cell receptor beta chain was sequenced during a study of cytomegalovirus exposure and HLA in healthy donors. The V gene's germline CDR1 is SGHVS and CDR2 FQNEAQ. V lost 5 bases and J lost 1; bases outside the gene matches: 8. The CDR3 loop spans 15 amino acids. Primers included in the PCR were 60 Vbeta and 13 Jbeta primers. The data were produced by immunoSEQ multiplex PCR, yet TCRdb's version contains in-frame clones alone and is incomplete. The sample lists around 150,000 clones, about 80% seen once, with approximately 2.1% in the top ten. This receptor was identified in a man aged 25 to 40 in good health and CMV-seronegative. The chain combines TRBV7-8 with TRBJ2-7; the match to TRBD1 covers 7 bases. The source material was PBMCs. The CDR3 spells CASSPYRQGSYEQYF. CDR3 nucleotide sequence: TGTGCCAGCAGCCCGTACCGACAGGGTTCCTACGAGCAGTACTTC.